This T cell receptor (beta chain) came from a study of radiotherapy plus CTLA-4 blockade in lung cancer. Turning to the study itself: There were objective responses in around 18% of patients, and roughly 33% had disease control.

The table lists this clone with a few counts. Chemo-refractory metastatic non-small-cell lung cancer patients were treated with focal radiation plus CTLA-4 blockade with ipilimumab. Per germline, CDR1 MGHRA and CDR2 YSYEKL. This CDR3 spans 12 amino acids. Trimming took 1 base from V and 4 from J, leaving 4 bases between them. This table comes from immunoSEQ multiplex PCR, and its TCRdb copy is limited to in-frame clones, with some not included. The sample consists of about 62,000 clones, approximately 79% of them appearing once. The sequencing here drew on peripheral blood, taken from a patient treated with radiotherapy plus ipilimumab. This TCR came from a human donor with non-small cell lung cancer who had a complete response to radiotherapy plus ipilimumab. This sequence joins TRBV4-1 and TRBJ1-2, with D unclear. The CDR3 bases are TGCGCCAGCAGCCAAGCCCTCTATGGCTACACCTTC. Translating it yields CASSQALYGYTF.